Listed here are 25 T cell receptor beta chains from one sample, sequenced in a study of T cells after yellow fever vaccination. TCRdb processed the 5' RACE reads anew with MiXCR; each CDR3 protein has one entry. The sample includes 100,000 to 150,000 distinct CDR3 sequences, around 9.8% of them seen just once. The sequences come from CD8+ T cells sorted from PBMCs, collected on the day of the yellow fever booster vaccination. The source of these receptors is a man in his late teens or twenties who received the YFV17D yellow fever vaccine.

The chain employs TRBV7-9 and TRBJ2-7; D is possibly TRBD1 (5 bases). The CDR3 sequence is 12 residues long. CDR1 and CDR2 (germline): SEHNR, FQNEAQ (reference sequence). Trimming shortened V by 6 bases and J by 4 bases, and 10 bases separated the two germline ends. DNA for the CDR3: TGTGCCAGCAGTTTCAGGGATTACGAGCAGTACTTC. This sequence encodes CASSFRDYEQYF.

This chain uses TRBV9 with TRBJ2-3; TRBD2 is a possible D gene (5 bases). The germline V and J ends were trimmed by 4 bases and 4 bases, with 22 bases remaining between them. Germline V CDR1 and CDR2: SGDLS, YYNGEE. The CDR3 has 17 residues. The CDR3: CASSSALRGWSADTQYF. The CDR3 nucleotides are TGTGCCAGCAGCTCCGCCCTGCGCGGGTGGTCCGCAGATACGCAGTATTTT.

The gene calls are TRBV7-9 and TRBJ2-7; D gene uncertain. The CDR3 covers 11 residues. Trimming removed 6 bases at V and 7 bases at J, with 10 bases between. Germline V lookup: CDR1 SEHNR, CDR2 FQNEAQ (reference sequence). CDR3 sequence reads: CASSTAGEQYF. As DNA, the CDR3 is TGTGCCAGCAGTACAGCCGGTGAGCAGTACTTC.

The chain uses TRBV11-3 and TRBJ2-1; maybe TRBD1 (6 bases). Germline V lookup: CDR1 SGHNT, CDR2 YENEEA. V was shortened by 1 base and J by 0 bases, with 7 bases between the two germline ends. The CDR3 covers 15 residues. CDR3 loop: CASSLGGLSYNEQFF. The CDR3 DNA sequence: TGTGCCAGCAGCTTAGGGGGGCTCTCCTACAATGAGCAGTTCTTC.

In DNA, the CDR3 is TGCAGCGTGGGAGGGTCGACTGGGGGGCTCAGCTATGGCTACACCTTC. This sequence encodes CSVGGSTGGLSYGYTF. V and J are TRBV29-1 and TRBJ1-2; D is perhaps TRBD1 (6 bases). This CDR3 has 16 amino acids. V lost 6 bases to trimming and J lost 4 bases, with 24 bases between them. In germline, CDR1 is SQVTM, CDR2 ANQGSEA.

There are a few counts of this clonotype. The J gene is TRBJ1-5, the V gene TRBV6-2 or TRBV6-3, with unresolved D. Per the germline V gene, CDR1 is MNHEY and CDR2 is SVGEGT. This CDR3 has 16 residues. Trimming cost V 0 bases and J 4 bases, with 13 bases left between them. The CDR3 coding sequence is TGTGCCAGCAGTTACTCGAAGGAGGGAGGGAATCAGCCCCAGCATTTT. Amino acids: CASSYSKEGGNQPQHF.

The chain uses TRBV12-3 or TRBV12-4 and TRBJ2-7; possible D gene TRBD2, 6 bases. V lost 3 bases to trimming and J lost 5 bases, with 14 bases between them. CDR3 length equals 14 residues. The CDR3 DNA reads TGTGCCAGCAGTTTGGGCCTAGCGTATAACGAGCAGTACTTC. This codes for CASSLGLAYNEQYF.

The chain combines TRBV4-1 with TRBJ2-1, with 13 positions matching TRBD2. V was clipped by 6 bases and J by 0 bases; unmatched bases: 5. The CDR3 contains 17 residues. The germline V gene encodes CDR1 MGHRA and CDR2 YSYEKL. CDR3 DNA: TGCGCCAGCAGTAGACTAGCGGGGGGTCACTCCTACAATGAGCAGTTCTTC. This sequence encodes CASSRLAGGHSYNEQFF.

The chain employs TRBV20-1 and TRBJ2-7; D is unclear. The CDR3 runs to 12 residues. Germline assignment: CDR1 DFQATT and CDR2 SNEGSKA (reference sequence). V was trimmed by 3 bases and J by 7 bases, leaving 13 bases between them. The DNA of the CDR3 is TGCAGTGCTAGTGGAAGAACATTTGAGCAGTACGTC. This sequence encodes CSASGRTFEQYV.

This clonotype was seen ten or more times. The J gene is TRBJ1-1, the V gene TRBV4-1; D is unclear. Germline values: CDR1 MGHRA, CDR2 YSYEKL. This CDR3 contains 16 residues. Trimming pared 1 base from V and 1 base from J, leaving 13 bases between. CDR3 sequence (DNA): TGCGCCAGCAGCCAAGGAGGAGGCAGACCGAACACTGAAGCTTTCTTT. Amino acid sequence: CASSQGGGRPNTEAFF.

This clonotype turned up a few times. The chain joins TRBV12-3 or TRBV12-4 to TRBJ2-3, with D hard to call. This CDR3 comprises 12 residues. Trimming removed 5 bases at V and 5 bases at J, with 8 bases between. The CDR3 region has the DNA TGTGCCAGCAGTATTTACCTAGATACGCAGTATTTT. Translating gives CASSIYLDTQYF.

With respect to this clonotype: A much larger clone differs from this one at a single base, so this may be a read error. The rearrangement joins TRBV6-5 to TRBJ2-2; TRBD2 is a possible D gene (6 bases). This CDR3 comprises 13 residues. Germline lookup yields CDR1 MNHEY and CDR2 SVGAGI. In DNA form, the CDR3 reads TGTGCCAGCTGGCGGGGAGACACCGGGGGGCTGTTTTTT. It translates to CASWRGDTGGLFF.

This clonotype showed up just a few times. DNA of the CDR3: TGTGCCAGCAGCCAAGATGCGGGGCCCAGGGAGACCCAGTACTTC. It yields the protein CASSQDAGPRETQYF. This chain uses TRBV3-1 with TRBJ2-5; possible D gene TRBD2, 6 bases. The CDR3 sequence is 15 residues long. Germline V gives CDR1 LGHDT, CDR2 YNNKEL (reference sequence). V was clipped by 0 bases and J by 5 bases, with 13 bases between them.

This clonotype was picked up a small number of times. The rearrangement joins TRBV6-2 or TRBV6-3 to TRBJ1-1; D remains unclear. Between the trimmed V and J ends, which lost 2 bases and 1 base, there was a span of 2 bases. CDR3 size: 12 residues. Looked up from germline, CDR1 is MNHEY and CDR2 is SVGEGT. The CDR3 loop is CASSYENTEAFF. In DNA, the CDR3 is TGTGCCAGCAGTTACGAGAACACTGAAGCTTTCTTT.

The rearrangement joins TRBV7-3 to TRBJ1-1; a possible D gene is TRBD1 (6 bases). The germline V gene has CDR1 SGHTA and CDR2 FQGTGA. CDR3 length: 14 amino acids. With 2 bases removed from V and 5 bases from J, the gap between germline ends came to 12 bases. Here the CDR3 DNA reads TGTGCCAGCAGCTTAGGAGGGGGTTGGACTGAAGCTTTCTTT. Protein sequence: CASSLGGGWTEAFF. The full variable domain, its missing parts supplied by reference TRBV7-3 and TRBJ1-1, is GAGVSQTPSNKVTEKGKYVELRCDPISGHTALYWYRQSLGQGPEFLIYFQGTGAADDSGLPNDRFFAVRPEGSVSTLKIQRTERGDSAVYLCASSLGGGWTEAFFGQGTRLTVV.

This clonotype has more than one count but fewer than ten. The chain uses TRBV12-5 and TRBJ2-2; D possibly corresponds to TRBD1 (6 bases). V gave up 7 bases and J gave up 0 bases, with 12 bases separating them. The CDR3 runs 15 residues. The germline V gene has CDR1 LGHNT and CDR2 FRNRAP. CDR3 sequence: CASAPGTPNTGELFF. CDR3 nucleotide sequence: TGTGCTAGTGCGCCAGGGACACCGAACACCGGGGAGCTGTTTTTT. The full variable domain, with the rest looked up from reference TRBV12-5 and TRBJ2-2, is DARVTQTPRHKVTEMGQEVTMRCQPILGHNTVFWYRQTMMQGLELLAYFRNRAPLDDSGMPKDRFSAEMPDATLATLKIQPSEPRDSAVYFCASAPGTPNTGELFFGEGSRLTVL.

This clonotype was recorded at least ten times. The chain has TRBV6-5 and TRBJ2-5; D is possibly TRBD1 (6 bases). Germline CDR1 and CDR2: MNHEY and SVGAGI. The V gene lost 2 bases and the J gene lost 4 bases, with 11 bases spanning the gap. The CDR3 extends over 14 amino acids. CDR3 nucleotide sequence: TGTGCCAGCAGTTACGGGCCCAGGGGAGAGACCCAGTACTTC. This encodes CASSYGPRGETQYF.

The chain links TRBV12-3 or TRBV12-4 to TRBJ2-3; 7 bases fit TRBD2. The junction had 13 bases not matched to a gene; V was cut back by 7 bases and J by 0 bases. This CDR3 spans 17 amino acids. The CDR3 reads CASTLGRAQTSTDTQYF. The CDR3 nucleotides are TGTGCCAGCACCCTAGGGAGGGCCCAGACTAGCACAGATACGCAGTATTTT.

This clonotype was observed at least ten times. The genes are TRBV5-1 and TRBJ2-7; TRBD1 agrees at 10 bases. Germline trimming cut 4 bases from V and 2 bases from J; bases unmatched to any gene: 3. Looked up from germline, CDR1 is SGHRS and CDR2 is YFSETQ. CDR3 size: 14 residues. The chain's CDR3 is CASSPGQGAYEQYF. The CDR3, as DNA: TGCGCCAGCAGCCCAGGACAGGGGGCCTACGAGCAGTACTTC.

V usage is TRBV6-5 and J usage is TRBJ2-1, with D perhaps TRBD1 (6 bases). V lost 5 bases and J 6 bases, leaving 14 bases between the germline ends. The germline V gene has CDR1 MNHEY and CDR2 SVGAGI. This CDR3 comprises 14 residues. CDR3 protein: CASSVTGRGNEQFF. CDR3 in DNA: TGTGCCAGCAGTGTCACAGGCAGGGGCAATGAGCAGTTCTTC.

This clonotype was found a few times. The chain links TRBV7-6 to TRBJ2-2, with D unclear. Trimming shortened V by 6 bases and J by 4 bases, and 6 bases separated the two germline ends. Germline lookup yields CDR1 SGHVS and CDR2 FNYEAQ. The CDR3 spans 12 residues. CDR3 sequence (DNA): TGTGCCAGCAGTATACTCACCGGGGAGCTGTTTTTT. Its protein product is CASSILTGELFF.

This chain joins TRBV6-5 and TRBJ1-1; D might be TRBD1 (6 bases). Germline-derived CDR1 and CDR2 are MNHEY and SVGAGI. V was cut by 5 bases and J by 0 bases, with 10 bases left in between. The CDR3 contains 14 residues. The CDR3 region has the DNA TGTGCCAGCAGTACCAACAGGGTGAACACTGAAGCTTTCTTT. Residues: CASSTNRVNTEAFF.

This chain links TRBV10-3 with TRBJ1-2, with 8 bases fitting TRBD1. With 7 bases clipped from V and 5 bases from J, the junction kept 12 bases outside the gene matches. The CDR3 consists of 15 residues. Germline lookup yields CDR1 ENHRY and CDR2 SYGVKD. CDR3 residues: CAITEERDRPYGYTF. CDR3 nucleotides: TGTGCCATCACCGAAGAGCGGGACAGGCCTTATGGCTACACCTTC.

V usage is TRBV19 and J usage is TRBJ1-1; possibly TRBD1 for D (5 bases). V lost 7 bases, J lost 1 base, and 10 bases lay in between. Germline assignment: CDR1 LNHDA and CDR2 SQIVND (reference sequence). CDR3 length: 13 amino acids. The CDR3 loop reads CASTMGGNTEAFF. CDR3 bases: TGTGCCAGTACTATGGGGGGGAACACTGAAGCTTTCTTT.

This clonotype was detected ten times or more. The chain carries TRBV11-2 and TRBJ2-5, with 7 bases aligning to TRBD2. Germline CDR1 SGHAT, CDR2 FQNNGV. V lost 5 bases to trimming and J lost 3 bases; unmatched junction nucleotides: 6. CDR3 size: 14 residues. The CDR3 reads CASSPRAGEETQYF. CDR3 sequence (DNA): TGTGCCAGCAGCCCCCGGGCGGGGGAAGAGACCCAGTACTTC. Together with reference TRBV11-2 and TRBJ2-5, the CDR3 gives the full variable domain: EAGVAQSPRYKIIEKRQSVAFWCNPISGHATLYWYQQILGQGPKLLIQFQNNGVVDDSQLPKDRFSAERLKGVDSTLKIQPAKLEDSAVYLCASSPRAGEETQYFGPGTRLLVL.